This T cell receptor (beta chain) was obtained from a study of blood T cells in healthy people across ages. Findings of the study overall: The study found TCR beta diversity correlated strongly with naive T cell percentage.

This CDR3 contains 15 residues. J was trimmed by 3 bases and V by 3 bases; bases with no gene match: 5. Per germline, CDR1 SGHRS and CDR2 YFSETQ. Primed by a sample-barcoded 5' primer and a J-beta primer mix, a second PCR proceeded for about 6 to 12 cycles. TCRdb reanalysed the 5' RACE reads using MiXCR and keeps one entry per CDR3 protein. The sample yields 780,000 or so distinct CDR3 sequences, 20% to 25% seen once. A minimum of 7 million PBMCs was isolated per sample. Comment on this clonotype: Its antigen is currently unknown.

These data were likewise used in another study, on T cells of mothers and their children. As that report states: Both sample barcodes and 2-4 random nucleotides came from the M1S primer of the second PCR.

The sequenced material came from blood. The receptor was derived from a boy under 18 in good health. This chain links TRBV5-1 with TRBJ2-7; 11 bases are shared with TRBD1. In DNA, the CDR3 is TGCGCCAGCAGCTCTGCCGGGACAGGGGGCTACGAGCAGTACTTC. It encodes CASSSAGTGGYEQYF.